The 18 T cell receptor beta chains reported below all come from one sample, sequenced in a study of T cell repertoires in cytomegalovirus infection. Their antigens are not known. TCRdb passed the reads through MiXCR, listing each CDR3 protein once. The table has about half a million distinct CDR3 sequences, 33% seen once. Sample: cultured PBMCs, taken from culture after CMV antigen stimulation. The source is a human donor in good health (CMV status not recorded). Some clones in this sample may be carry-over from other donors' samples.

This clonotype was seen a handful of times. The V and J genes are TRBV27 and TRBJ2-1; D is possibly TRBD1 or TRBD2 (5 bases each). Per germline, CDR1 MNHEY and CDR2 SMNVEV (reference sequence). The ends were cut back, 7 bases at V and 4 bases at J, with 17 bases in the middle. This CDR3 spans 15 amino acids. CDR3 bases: TGTGCCAGCAAACCCGGGGCACTCCCATACAATGAGCAGTTCTTC. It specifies CASKPGALPYNEQFF.

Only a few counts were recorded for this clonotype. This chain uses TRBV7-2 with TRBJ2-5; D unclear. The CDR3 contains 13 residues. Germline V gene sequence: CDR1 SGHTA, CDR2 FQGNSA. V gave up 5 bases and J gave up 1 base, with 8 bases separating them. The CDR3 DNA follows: TGTGCCAGCAGCCAACAATTCCAAGAGACCCAGTACTTC. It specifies CASSQQFQETQYF.

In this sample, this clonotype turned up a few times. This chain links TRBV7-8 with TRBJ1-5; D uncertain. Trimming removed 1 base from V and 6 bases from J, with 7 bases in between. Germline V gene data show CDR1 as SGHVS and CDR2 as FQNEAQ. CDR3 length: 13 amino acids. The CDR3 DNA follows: TGTGCCAGCAGCTTAGAAGTGAGTCAGCCCCAGCATTTT. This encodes CASSLEVSQPQHF.

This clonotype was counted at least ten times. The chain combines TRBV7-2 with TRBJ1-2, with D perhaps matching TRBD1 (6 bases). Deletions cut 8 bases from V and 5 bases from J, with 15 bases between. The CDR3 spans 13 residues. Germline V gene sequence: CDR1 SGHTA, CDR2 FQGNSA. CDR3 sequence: CASVPGQSYGYTF. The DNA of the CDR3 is TGTGCCAGCGTCCCGGGACAATCATATGGCTACACCTTC.

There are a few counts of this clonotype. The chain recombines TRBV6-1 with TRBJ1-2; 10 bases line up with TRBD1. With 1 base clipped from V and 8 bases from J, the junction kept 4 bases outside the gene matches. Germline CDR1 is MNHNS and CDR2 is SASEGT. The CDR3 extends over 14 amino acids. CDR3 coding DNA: TGTGCCAGCAGTGAAGGACAGGGGGCGTGGGGCTACACCTTC. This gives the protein CASSEGQGAWGYTF.

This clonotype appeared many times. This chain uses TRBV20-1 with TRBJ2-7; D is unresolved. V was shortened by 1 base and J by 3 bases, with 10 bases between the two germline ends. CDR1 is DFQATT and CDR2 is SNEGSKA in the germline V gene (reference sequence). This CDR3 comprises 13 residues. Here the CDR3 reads CSARGRRDYEQYF. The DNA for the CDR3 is TGCAGTGCTAGAGGACGTAGGGACTACGAGCAGTACTTC.

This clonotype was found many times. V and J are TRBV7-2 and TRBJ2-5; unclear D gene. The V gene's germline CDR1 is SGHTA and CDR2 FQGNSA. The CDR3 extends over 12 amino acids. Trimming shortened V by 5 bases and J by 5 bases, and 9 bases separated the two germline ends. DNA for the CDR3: TGTGCCAGCAGCAAACCGGGTGAGACCCAGTACTTC. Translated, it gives CASSKPGETQYF. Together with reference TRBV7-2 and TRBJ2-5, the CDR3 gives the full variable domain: GAGVSQSPSNKVTEKGKDVELRCDPISGHTALYWYRQSLGQGLEFLIYFQGNSAPDKSGLPSDRFSAERTGGSVSTLTIQRTQQEDSAVYLCASSKPGETQYFGPGTRLLVL.

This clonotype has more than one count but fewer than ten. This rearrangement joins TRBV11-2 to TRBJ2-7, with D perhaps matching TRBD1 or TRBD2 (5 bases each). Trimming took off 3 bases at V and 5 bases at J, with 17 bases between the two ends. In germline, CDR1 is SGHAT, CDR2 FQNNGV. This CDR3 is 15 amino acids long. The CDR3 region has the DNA TGTGCCAGCAGCTTCGGAGACAGCTTCGGGAACGAGCAGTACGTC. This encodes CASSFGDSFGNEQYV.

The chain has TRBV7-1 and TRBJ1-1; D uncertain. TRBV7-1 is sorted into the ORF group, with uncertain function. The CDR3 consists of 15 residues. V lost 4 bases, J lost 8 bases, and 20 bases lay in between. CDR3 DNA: TGTGCCAGCAGCTACCCTGGCACCTCTATGGCGGAAGCTTTCTTT. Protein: CASSYPGTSMAEAFF.

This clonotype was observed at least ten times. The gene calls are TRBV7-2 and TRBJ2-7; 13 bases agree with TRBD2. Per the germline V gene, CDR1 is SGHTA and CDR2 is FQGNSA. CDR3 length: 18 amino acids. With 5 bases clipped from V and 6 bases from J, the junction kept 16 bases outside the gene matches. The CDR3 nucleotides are TGTGCCAGCAGCCGACTAGCGGGAGGCCGAGGGGGGGACTTCGAGCAGTACGTC. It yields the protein CASSRLAGGRGGDFEQYV.

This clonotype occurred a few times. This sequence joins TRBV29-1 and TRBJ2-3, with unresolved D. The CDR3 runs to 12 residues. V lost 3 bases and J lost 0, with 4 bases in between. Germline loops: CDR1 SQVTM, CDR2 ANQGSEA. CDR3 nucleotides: TGCAGCGTTGACGGGAGCACAGATACGCAGTATTTT. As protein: CSVDGSTDTQYF.

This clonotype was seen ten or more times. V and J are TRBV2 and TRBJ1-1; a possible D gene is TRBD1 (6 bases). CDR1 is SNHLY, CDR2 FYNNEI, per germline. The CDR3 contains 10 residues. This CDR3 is CATGHTEAFF. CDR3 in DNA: TGTGCTACAGGGCACACTGAAGCTTTCTTT.

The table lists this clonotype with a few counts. The CDR3, as DNA: TGTGCCAGCAGCTTAGAGGGGGGCCACATTCAGTACTTC. Translating it yields CASSLEGGHIQYF. The V and J genes are TRBV7-2 and TRBJ2-4, with D perhaps matching TRBD1 or TRBD2 (6 bases each). Trimming cost V 1 base and J 8 bases, with 9 bases left between them. The CDR3 is 13 amino acids. CDR1 is SGHTA, CDR2 FQGNSA, per germline.

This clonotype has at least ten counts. The CDR3 is CASRTAMNTEAFF. The CDR3 DNA reads TGTGCCAGCAGAACGGCCATGAACACTGAAGCTTTCTTT. V usage is TRBV6-2 or TRBV6-3 and J usage is TRBJ1-1; D remains ambiguous. CDR1 and CDR2 (germline): MNHEY, SVGEGT. Deletions cut 6 bases from V and 0 bases from J, with 8 bases between. CDR3 length: 13 amino acids.

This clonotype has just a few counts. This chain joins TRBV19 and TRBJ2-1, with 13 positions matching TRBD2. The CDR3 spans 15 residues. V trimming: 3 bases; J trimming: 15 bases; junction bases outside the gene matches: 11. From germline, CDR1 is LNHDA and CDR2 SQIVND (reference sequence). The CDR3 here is CASSIGLAGVGAPFF. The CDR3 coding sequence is TGTGCCAGTAGTATTGGACTAGCGGGAGTCGGGGCCCCGTTCTTC.

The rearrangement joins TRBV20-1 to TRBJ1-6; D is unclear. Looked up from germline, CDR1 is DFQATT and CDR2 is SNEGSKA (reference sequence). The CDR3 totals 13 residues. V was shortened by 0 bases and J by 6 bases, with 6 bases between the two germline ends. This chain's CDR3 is CSARETSNSPLHF. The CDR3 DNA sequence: TGCAGTGCTAGAGAAACCTCTAATTCACCCCTCCACTTT.

CDR3 sequence: CASSFSGAYGYTF. CDR3 sequence (DNA): TGTGCCAGCAGCTTTTCGGGGGCCTATGGCTACACCTTC. The V call is TRBV7-8, the J call TRBJ1-2, with a tentative D call TRBD1 (6 bases). V shed 3 bases and J shed 4 bases, with 9 bases lying between them. The CDR3 is 13 amino acids. In germline, CDR1 is SGHVS, CDR2 FQNEAQ.

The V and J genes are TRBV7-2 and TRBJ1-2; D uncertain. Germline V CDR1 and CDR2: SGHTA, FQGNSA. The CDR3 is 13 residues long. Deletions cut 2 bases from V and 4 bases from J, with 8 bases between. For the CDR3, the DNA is TGTGCCAGCAGCTTAAACGGTGGCTATGGCTACACCTTC. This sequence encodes CASSLNGGYGYTF.